This TCR beta chain stems from a study of shared clonotypes between healthy human individuals. Profiled with immunoSEQ multiplex PCR; TCRdb holds only in-frame clones, not every one. This sample has about a million clones; about 70% occur once, and the top ten carry approximately 1.5%. As concerns this clone: Its antigen is currently unknown.

Study outcomes and limitations: Naive CD4 clonotypes overlapped across a few donors at approximately 5.5%.

CDR1 and CDR2 from the germline V gene are SGHRS and YFSETQ. The CDR3 is 15 amino acids. The germline V and J ends were trimmed by 2 bases and 0 bases, with 12 bases remaining between them. The rearrangement joins TRBV5-1 to TRBJ2-7, with a possible D match to TRBD2 (5 bases). What was sequenced was memory CD4+ T cells sorted from blood. Stated subset: CD45RA-negative fraction. The clonotype was recovered from a man between 18 and 35 years old in good health. The CDR3 reads CASSFSIGSSYEQYF. The CDR3 DNA reads as TGCGCCAGCAGCTTCTCTATTGGGAGCTCCTACGAGCAGTACTTC.